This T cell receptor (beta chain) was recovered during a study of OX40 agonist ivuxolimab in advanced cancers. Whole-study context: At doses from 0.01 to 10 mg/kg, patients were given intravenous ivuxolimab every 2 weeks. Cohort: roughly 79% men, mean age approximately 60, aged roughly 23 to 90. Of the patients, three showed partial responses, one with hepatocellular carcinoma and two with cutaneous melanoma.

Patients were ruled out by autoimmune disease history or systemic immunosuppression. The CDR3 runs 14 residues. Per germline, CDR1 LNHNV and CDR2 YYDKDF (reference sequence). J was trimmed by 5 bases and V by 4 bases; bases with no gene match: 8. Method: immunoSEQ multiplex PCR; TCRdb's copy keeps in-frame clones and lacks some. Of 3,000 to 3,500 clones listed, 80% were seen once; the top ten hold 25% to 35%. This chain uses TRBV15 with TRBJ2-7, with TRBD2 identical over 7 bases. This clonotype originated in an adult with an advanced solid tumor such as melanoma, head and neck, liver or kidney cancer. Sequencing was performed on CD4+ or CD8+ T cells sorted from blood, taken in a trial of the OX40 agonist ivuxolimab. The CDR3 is CATSMGGRINEQYF. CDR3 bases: TGTGCCACCAGCATGGGCGGGAGAATCAACGAGCAGTACTTC.